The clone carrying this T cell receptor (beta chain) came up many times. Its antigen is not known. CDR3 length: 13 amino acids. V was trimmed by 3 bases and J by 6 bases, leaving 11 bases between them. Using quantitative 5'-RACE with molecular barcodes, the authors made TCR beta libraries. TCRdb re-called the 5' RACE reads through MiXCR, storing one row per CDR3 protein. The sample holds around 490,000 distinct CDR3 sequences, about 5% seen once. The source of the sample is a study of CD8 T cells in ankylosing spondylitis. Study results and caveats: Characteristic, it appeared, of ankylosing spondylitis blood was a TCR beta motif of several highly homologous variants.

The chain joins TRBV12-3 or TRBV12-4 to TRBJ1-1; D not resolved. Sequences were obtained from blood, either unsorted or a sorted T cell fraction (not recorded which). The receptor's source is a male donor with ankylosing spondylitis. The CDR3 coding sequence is TGTGCCAGCAGTTTGGCCAGGCGGGCTGAAGCTTTCTTT. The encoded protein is CASSLARRAEAFF.